The 20 T cell receptor beta chains given below trace back to one sample, sequenced in a study of HIV-infected children after antiretroviral therapy interruption (dated by TCRdb to between 2018 and 2021). Per the publication, the treatment or condition label means: PENTA 11 planned treatment interruption arm or continuous ART arm. The library relied on 3' RACE. TCRdb shows the sequencer as Illumina MiSeq. TCR libraries were built from RNA using a 3' RACE protocol with unique molecular identifiers to correct PCR amplification bias. TCRdb redid the processing of the public reads, applying fastp at Q25 and MiXCR, and retained in-frame beta chains. CDR3 protein sequences are deduplicated, and each keeps its most common genes and DNA. This sample holds about 89,000 distinct CDR3 sequences; about 7.2% were observed only once. 0.9% to 1.3% of the sample is taken by the ten largest. The sequenced sample was CD45RA+ CD4+ T cells from PBMCs, pooled from several time points, obtained from a donor given antiretroviral therapy, either interrupted or continuous. The label giving this sample's cell subset or site can be read as: naive CD4+ CD45RA+ CD45RO- T cells. The receptors were gathered from a pool of human donors with HIV.

This clonotype appeared a few times. The chain has TRBV7-9 and TRBJ2-6, with 11 positions matching TRBD1. Germline CDR1 is SEHNR and CDR2 is FQNEAQ (reference sequence). This CDR3 is built from 18 residues. Trimming at V came to 1 base and at J to 1 base, leaving 3 bases not matched to a gene. CDR3 loop: CASSLGTGGVSGANVLTF. For the CDR3, the DNA is TGTGCCAGCAGCTTAGGGACAGGGGGCGTTTCTGGGGCCAACGTCCTGACTTTC.

This clonotype was detected ten times or more. The rearrangement joins TRBV25-1 to TRBJ1-2; no clear D gene. CDR3 length: 14 amino acids. Germline V gives CDR1 MGHDK, CDR2 SYGVNS. V was trimmed by 4 bases and J by 6 bases, leaving 15 bases between them. This CDR3 is CASSAVTGPHGYTF. CDR3 DNA: TGTGCCAGCAGTGCAGTAACCGGACCCCATGGCTACACCTTC.

This clonotype was recorded many times. The V gene is TRBV20-1, the J gene TRBJ1-2; TRBD1 might be the D (6 bases). The CDR3 is 11 residues long. V lost 5 bases to trimming and J lost 6 bases, with 10 bases between them. Germline loops: CDR1 DFQATT, CDR2 SNEGSKA (reference sequence). The CDR3 DNA follows: TGCAGTGCTGGGGACATCGATGGCTACACCTTC. Translating it yields CSAGDIDGYTF.

This clonotype was seen at least ten times. The chain uses TRBV7-2 and TRBJ2-1; 9 nucleotides agree with TRBD2. V gave up 4 bases and J gave up 9 bases; unmatched junction bases: 4. The CDR3 totals 13 residues. Germline V lookup: CDR1 SGHTA, CDR2 FQGNSA. CDR3 DNA: TGTGCCAGCAGCTCCTATAGCGGGAGTGAGCAGTTCTTC. Its translation: CASSSYSGSEQFF.

J is TRBJ1-3 and V is TRBV7-9; a weak D match, TRBD1 (5 bases). There are 15 residues in the CDR3. The V gene lost 5 bases and the J gene lost 7 bases, with 18 bases spanning the gap. The germline V gene has CDR1 SEHNR and CDR2 FQNEAQ (reference sequence). CDR3 coding DNA: TGTGCCAGCAGCGGGGGGACGCTGGCTTGGAACACCATATATTTT. Its protein is CASSGGTLAWNTIYF. Full variable domain (missing parts from reference TRBV7-9 and TRBJ1-3): DTGVSQNPRHKITKRGQNVTFRCDPISEHNRLYWYRQTLGQGPEFLTYFQNEAQLEKSRLLSDRFSAERPKGSFSTLEIQRTEQGDSAMYLCASSGGTLAWNTIYFGEGSWLTVV.

In its sample, this clonotype was seen many times. The chain combines TRBV4-1 with TRBJ2-2; D is undetermined. V shed 1 base and J shed 0 bases, with 9 bases lying between them. Germline values: CDR1 MGHRA, CDR2 YSYEKL. The CDR3 sequence is 16 residues long. The CDR3: CASSQVITANTGELFF. CDR3 nucleotide sequence: TGCGCCAGCAGCCAAGTAATCACAGCGAACACCGGGGAGCTGTTTTTT.

This clonotype was seen ten or more times. The chain links TRBV12-3 or TRBV12-4 to TRBJ1-1; 9 nucleotides line up with TRBD1. The CDR3 has 15 residues. The junction had 9 bases not matched to a gene; V was cut back by 4 bases and J by 6 bases. CDR3 sequence: CASSSLGQGSAEAFF. The CDR3 DNA reads TGTGCCAGCAGTTCCCTGGGACAGGGTTCCGCTGAAGCTTTCTTT.

V usage is TRBV12-3 or TRBV12-4 and J usage is TRBJ1-5; no clear D. The CDR3 has 14 residues. Deletions cut 6 bases from V and 4 bases from J, with 13 bases between. The CDR3 DNA reads TGTGCCAGCAGATCGGACGGCCCGAATCAGCCCCAGCATTTT. This encodes CASRSDGPNQPQHF.

In its sample, this clonotype was seen a few times. This chain connects TRBV7-2 to TRBJ1-1; no clear D gene. Germline V gene sequence: CDR1 SGHTA, CDR2 FQGNSA. The CDR3 covers 11 residues. The V and J ends lost 10 bases and 5 bases respectively, with 11 bases between them. The CDR3 loop is CATASLTEAFF. The CDR3 region has the DNA TGTGCCACAGCCTCTTTAACTGAAGCTTTCTTT.

This clonotype was detected ten times or more. The chain combines TRBV6-5 with TRBJ1-1; no clear D gene. In germline, CDR1 is MNHEY, CDR2 SVGAGI. The V and J ends lost 1 base and 4 bases respectively, with 19 bases between them. This CDR3 comprises 17 residues. The CDR3: CASSYLSVHPAATEAFF. As DNA, the CDR3 is TGTGCCAGCAGTTACTTGTCCGTCCACCCGGCGGCCACTGAAGCTTTCTTT.

This clonotype was recorded many times. V and J are TRBV19 and TRBJ2-3, with D uncertain. The CDR3 covers 14 residues. Germline V gives CDR1 LNHDA, CDR2 SQIVND (reference sequence). V lost 5 bases and J lost 0, with 9 bases in between. CDR3 region: CASSDQGSTDTQYF. For the CDR3, the DNA is TGTGCCAGTAGTGATCAAGGTAGCACAGATACGCAGTATTTT.

This clonotype was observed at least ten times. This chain joins TRBV25-1 and TRBJ2-5, with D unclear. The CDR3 spans 15 residues. Germline CDR1 is MGHDK and CDR2 is SYGVNS. Trimming removed 4 bases at V and 2 bases at J, with 14 bases between. DNA for the CDR3: TGTGCCAGCAGTGGTATCGCCGGCCCTCAAGAGACCCAGTACTTC. Protein: CASSGIAGPQETQYF.

J is TRBJ1-2 and V is TRBV18; D might be TRBD1 (6 bases). This CDR3 is 16 amino acids long. Trimming took 4 bases from V and 8 from J, leaving 23 bases between them. From germline, CDR1 is KGHSH and CDR2 LQKENI. The CDR3 is CASSQVRGGEKTGYTF. Written as DNA, the CDR3 is TGTGCCAGCTCACAGGTTCGCGGGGGCGAGAAGACGGGCTACACCTTC.

This clonotype was observed many times. V is TRBV5-1 and J is TRBJ2-2, with 8 bases lining up with TRBD1. CDR3 length: 15 amino acids. The germline V gene encodes CDR1 SGHRS and CDR2 YFSETQ. Trimming took 4 bases from V and 4 from J; bases not matched to a gene: 6. The CDR3 sequence: CASSPGQVSTGELFF. DNA of the CDR3: TGCGCCAGCAGCCCGGGACAGGTCAGCACCGGGGAGCTGTTTTTT.

J is TRBJ2-3 and V is TRBV9; no clear D gene. Trimming left V 3 bases short and J 6 bases short, with 14 bases between. This CDR3 is 14 amino acids long. Germline lookup yields CDR1 SGDLS and CDR2 YYNGEE. The CDR3 sequence is CASSAHLVADTQYF. The CDR3 DNA follows: TGTGCCAGCAGCGCCCACCTAGTAGCTGATACGCAGTATTTT.

The chain is built from TRBV7-8 and TRBJ2-1, with TRBD2 matching 7 bases. The CDR3 totals 13 residues. CDR1 is SGHVS and CDR2 is FQNEAQ in the germline V gene. J lost 6 bases, V lost 4 bases, and 3 bases had no gene match. The CDR3 DNA follows: TGTGCCAGCAGCTCACGACTAGCCAATGAGCAGTTCTTC. Translating it yields CASSSRLANEQFF. Full variable domain (missing parts from reference TRBV7-8 and TRBJ2-1): GAGVSQSPRYKVAKRGQDVALRCDPISGHVSLFWYQQALGQGPEFLTYFQNEAQLDKSGLPSDRFFAERPEGSVSTLKIQRTQQEDSAVYLCASSSRLANEQFFGPGTRLTVL.

This clonotype has ten or more counts. The chain recombines TRBV5-1 with TRBJ1-4, with 7 bases matching TRBD1. This CDR3 is built from 15 residues. CDR1 is SGHRS, CDR2 YFSETQ, per germline. The ends lost 2 bases at V and 3 bases at J; junction bases unmatched: 4. The DNA for the CDR3 is TGCGCCAGCAGCTTCTACAGGGGAGCTAATGAAAAACTGTTTTTT. Translation gives CASSFYRGANEKLFF.

In this sample, this clonotype turned up many times. CDR3 sequence (DNA): TGCGCCAGCAGCTCCAGGCCCCCGGAGCGCTCAGATACGCAGTATTTT. Its translation: CASSSRPPERSDTQYF. The chain joins TRBV5-1 to TRBJ2-3; no definite D call. This CDR3 has 16 amino acids. Germline V gene lookup returns CDR1 SGHRS and CDR2 YFSETQ. Trimming removed 3 bases from V and 4 bases from J, with 18 bases in between.

This clonotype occurred many times. The chain employs TRBV2 and TRBJ2-3; no clear D. V lost 7 bases to trimming and J lost 1 base, with 12 bases between them. The CDR3 is made up of 14 amino acids. Per germline, CDR1 SNHLY and CDR2 FYNNEI. The CDR3 region has the DNA TGTGCCAGCATGGATAGAGCCGGCACAGATACGCAGTATTTT. Translated: CASMDRAGTDTQYF.

This clonotype has just a few counts. The chain joins TRBV29-1 to TRBJ2-1; tentatively, D is TRBD1 (5 bases). The V gene lost 3 bases and the J gene lost 0 bases, with 12 bases spanning the gap. Germline CDR1 reads SQVTM; CDR2 reads ANQGSEA. The CDR3 consists of 15 residues. The CDR3 DNA sequence: TGCAGCGTTGAGGGGCTGAAGAGCTCCTACAATGAGCAGTTCTTC. The encoded protein is CSVEGLKSSYNEQFF.